Each of the 10 T cell receptor beta chains below was sequenced from the same sample in a study of T cell responses to AZD1222 COVID-19 vaccine. TCRdb keeps only in-frame clones here, not all; method: immunoSEQ multiplex PCR. This sample yields some 120,000 clones, of which almost 90% are seen a single time; approximately 9.6% belongs to the top ten. This specimen consisted of peripheral blood, obtained on day 0 of AZD1222 vaccination. The receptors were sampled from an adult in good health.

This clone is categorized as medium-sized. The J gene is TRBJ2-7, the V gene TRBV7-8; D is perhaps TRBD2 (6 bases). The germline CDR1 and CDR2 sequences are SGHVS and FQNEAQ. This CDR3 is 14 amino acids long. Trimming cost V 5 bases and J 5 bases, with 16 bases left between them. CDR3 in amino acids: CASSPRLGSNEQYF. DNA of the CDR3: TGTGCCAGCAGCCCGAGACTAGGGAGTAACGAGCAGTACTTC.

The chain has TRBV9 and TRBJ1-4; D call uncertain. CDR1 is SGDLS and CDR2 is YYNGEE in the germline V gene. CDR3 length equals 16 residues. V was trimmed by 1 base and J by 0 bases, leaving 10 bases between them. The CDR3: CASSVSSVATNEKLFF. The CDR3 nucleotides read TGTGCCAGCAGCGTAAGTTCGGTTGCAACTAATGAAAAACTGTTTTTT.

The J gene is TRBJ1-1, the V gene TRBV7-2; no definite D call. The germline gives CDR1 SGHTA, CDR2 FQGNSA. This CDR3 region has 14 residues. Deletions cut 0 bases from V and 1 base from J, with 6 bases between. The CDR3 DNA reads as TGTGCCAGCAGCTTAGCGTGGGGGAACACTGAAGCTTTCTTT. This sequence encodes CASSLAWGNTEAFF.

The chain employs TRBV7-6 and TRBJ2-7; 9 bases align to TRBD2. V gave up 5 bases and J gave up 2 bases; unmatched junction bases: 7. This CDR3 has 15 residues. CDR1 is SGHVS and CDR2 is FNYEAQ in the germline V gene. The DNA for the CDR3 is TGTGCCAGCAGCATAGGACTAGCGCCCACCTACGAGCAGTACTTC. Its protein is CASSIGLAPTYEQYF.

The chain carries TRBV19 and TRBJ2-1; TRBD1 matches 8 bases. CDR3 length equals 13 residues. V shed 7 bases and J 7 bases; nucleotides not matched to a gene: 6. Germline V gene sequence: CDR1 LNHDA, CDR2 SQIVND (reference sequence). CDR3 DNA: TGTGCCAGTACGGACAGGGCCGCTAATGAGCAGTTCTTC. This encodes CASTDRAANEQFF.

The chain is built from TRBV4-1 and TRBJ2-2; D remains unclear. CDR3 length: 16 amino acids. Looked up from germline, CDR1 is MGHRA and CDR2 is YSYEKL. Deletions cut 1 base from V and 3 bases from J, with 12 bases between. The CDR3 DNA reads TGCGCCAGCAGCCAAGGCGCCAGCCCGGACACCGGGGAGCTGTTTTTT. Amino acids: CASSQGASPDTGELFF.

V and J are TRBV2 and TRBJ1-3; 9 bases match TRBD1. Trimming took 4 bases from V and 7 from J; bases not matched to a gene: 5. Germline-derived CDR1 and CDR2 are SNHLY and FYNNEI. CDR3 length equals 14 residues. As DNA, the CDR3 is TGTGCCAGCAGTGTCACAGGGGGCGCGAACACCATATATTTT. This sequence encodes CASSVTGGANTIYF.

The V gene is TRBV9, the J gene TRBJ2-3; 7 positions match TRBD2. CDR1 SGDLS and CDR2 YYNGEE come from the germline V gene. After removal of 5 bases from V and 1 base from J, the junction contained 4 bases not matched to a gene. This CDR3 is 14 amino acids long. CDR3 sequence (DNA): TGTGCCAGCAGTATGGGGGGGGGCACAGATACGCAGTATTTT. Translated: CASSMGGGTDTQYF.

V and J are TRBV28 and TRBJ1-2; 10 nucleotides line up with TRBD1. The CDR3 loop spans 14 amino acids. Germline V gives CDR1 MDHEN, CDR2 SYDVKM. The V segment lost 2 bases and the J segment 7 bases; nucleotides outside the gene matches: 4. CDR3 in amino acids: CASSLEWDRGGYTF. The CDR3 coding sequence is TGTGCCAGCAGTTTAGAGTGGGACAGGGGTGGCTACACCTTC.

The rearrangement links TRBV28 to TRBJ1-5, with D tentatively TRBD1 (5 bases). The CDR3 has 16 amino acids. Germline V gene data show CDR1 as MDHEN and CDR2 as SYDVKM. Deletions cut 3 bases from V and 0 bases from J, with 12 bases between. CDR3 in DNA: TGTGCCAGCAGTTTCCGCGGGGCCAATAGCAATCAGCCCCAGCATTTT. It codes for CASSFRGANSNQPQHF.